This is a list of T cell receptor beta chains from one sample in a study of beta chain features in type 1 diabetes. Only in-frame clones appear in the TCRdb table, and some are missing; sequencing was by immunoSEQ multiplex PCR. The sample yields hundreds of thousands of clones, over 13% seen once. The sample comprised naive CD4+ T cells from blood. The receptors were gathered from a young man with type 1 diabetes. CDR3s include the opening cysteine and the closing phenylalanine or tryptophan. The D gene is left open where the match is weak. Clone sizes are given selectively: once, few, many, or a class where the clone is expanded.

j_call | clone_size | d_call | v_call | cdr3_nt | cdr3_aa
TRBJ2-5 | few | . | TRBV9 | TGTGCCAGCAGCGTCGGACAGCTTAAAGAGACCCAGTACTTC | CASSVGQLKETQYF
TRBJ2-1 | few | TRBD1 | TRBV29-1 | TGCAGCGTTGGGGACAGGGGTGGGGATGAGCAGTTCTTC | CSVGDRGGDEQFF
TRBJ2-3 | . | TRBD1 | TRBV7-8 | TGTGCCAGCAGCTTAACATCAGGGGGTAGCACAGATACGCAGTATTTT | CASSLTSGGSTDTQYF
TRBJ2-1 | . | . | TRBV9 | TGTGCCAGCAGCGTAGCCCCCTGGCAGAGCTCCTACAATGAGCAGTTCTTC | CASSVAPWQSSYNEQFF
TRBJ2-7 | . | . | TRBV11-3 | TGTGCCAGCAGCTTAGAACAGACCTACGAGCAGTACTTC | CASSLEQTYEQYF
TRBJ2-2 | few | TRBD2 | TRBV2 | TGTGCCAGCAAGGGGACTAGCGGGATATTCTCCGGGGAGCTGTTTTTT | CASKGTSGIFSGELFF
TRBJ1-1 | . | TRBD1 | TRBV5-5 | TGTGCCAGCAGCCGACAGGGACCGAACACTGAAGCTTTCTTT | CASSRQGPNTEAFF
TRBJ1-2 | few | . | TRBV5-6 | TGTGCCAGCAGCTTTGGGACACAGGCTATGTGGGGCTACACCTTC | CASSFGTQAMWGYTF
TRBJ2-7 | few | . | TRBV5-1 | TGCGCCAGCAGCTTGGGAGGGGACGAGCAGTACTTC | CASSLGGDEQYF
TRBJ1-2 | few | TRBD1 | TRBV19 | TGTGCCCTAAGGGACAGGAGCTATGGCTACACCTTC | CALRDRSYGYTF
TRBJ2-7 | few | . | TRBV28 | TGTGCCAGCAGCGGCCTTTGGGACTACGAGCAGTACTTC | CASSGLWDYEQYF
TRBJ2-1 | few | . | TRBV5-5 | TGTGCCAGCAGCCCTCCTCCCGGGACACCCTACAATGAGCAGTTCTTC | CASSPPPGTPYNEQFF
TRBJ2-1 | . | TRBD2 | TRBV9 | TGTGCCAGCAGCGTAGCCAGCGGGGGAAACAATGAGCAGTTCTTC | CASSVASGGNNEQFF
TRBJ2-3 | . | . | TRBV13 | TGTGCCAGCAGCCGGGACACGTTCAGCACAGATACGCAGTATTTT | CASSRDTFSTDTQYF
TRBJ2-1 | . | . | TRBV5-4 | TGTGCCAGCGGCAAGGTTGCGTACAATGAGCAGTTCTTC | CASGKVAYNEQFF
TRBJ2-3 | . | TRBD1 | TRBV30 | TGTGCCTGGAGTGCACAGGGGGCCGCAGATACGCAGTATTTT | CAWSAQGAADTQYF
TRBJ2-2 | . | . | TRBV7-2 | TGTGCCAGCAGCTCCTCGGGCTCAACCACCGGGGAGCTGTTTTTT | CASSSSGSTTGELFF
TRBJ1-1 | . | . | TRBV30 | TGTGCCTGGAGTGTTTACAGAGACACTGAAGCTTTCTTT | CAWSVYRDTEAFF
TRBJ2-6 | few | . | TRBV4-3 | TGCGCCAGCAGCCAAGAGCACAGGGTCGAATCTGGGGCCAACGTCCTGACTTTC | CASSQEHRVESGANVLTF
TRBJ1-1 | . | . | TRBV4-3 | TGCGCCAGCAGCCACGGTGGGGGCAGGAACACTGAAGCTTTCTTT | CASSHGGGRNTEAFF
TRBJ2-1 | few | . | TRBV25-1 | TGTGCCAGCACTGAGGCACTCTACAATGAGCAGTTCTTC | CASTEALYNEQFF
TRBJ2-7 | few | . | TRBV7-9 | TGTGCCAGCAGCTCCCGGGTGGGGGCCTACGAGCAGTACTTC | CASSSRVGAYEQYF
TRBJ2-7 | few | . | TRBV7-9 | TGTGCCAGCAGCTCCGGGGACGCGCAGTACTTC | CASSSGDAQYF
TRBJ1-5 | few | . | TRBV9 | TGTGCCAGCAGCGTAGACCAGTTGGATCAGCCCCAGCATTTT | CASSVDQLDQPQHF
TRBJ2-1 | . | . | TRBV30 | TGTGCCTGGAGCCAACGGGGCAGCTCCTACAATGAGCAGTTCTTC | CAWSQRGSSYNEQFF
TRBJ1-3 | few | . | TRBV28 | TGTGCCAGCGCGGGGGGCGCGGGAAACACCATATATTTT | CASAGGAGNTIYF